This T cell receptor beta chain was profiled in a study of blood T cell repertoires in COVID-19. Study details: Acute-phase and convalescent COVID-19 samples originated in the United States, Italy and Spain.

Germline CDR1 SGHRS, CDR2 YFSETQ. Trimming pared 0 bases from V and 3 bases from J, leaving 16 bases between. This CDR3 spans 17 amino acids. This clone was seen a few times. Sequencing used immunoSEQ multiplex PCR; TCRdb keeps in-frame clones, though not all of them. This table has 89,000 or so clones, about 85% appearing once. The TCR comes from a man older than 75 with acute or convalescent COVID-19. This sequence joins TRBV5-1 and TRBJ1-5, with D tentatively TRBD1 (6 bases). Sample: peripheral blood. The CDR3 DNA follows: TGCGCCAGCAGCTTGGGTTTTCCGACAGGAACCAATCAGCCCCAGCATTTT. Amino acids: CASSLGFPTGTNQPQHF.